Given below is one T cell receptor beta chain in context. The antigen is undetermined. 60 Vbeta and 13 Jbeta primers were used in PCR. TCRdb's copy holds only in-frame clones and misses some; the assay was immunoSEQ multiplex PCR. The sample includes about 190,000 clones, roughly 80% of them seen just once. These data come from a study of cytomegalovirus exposure and HLA in healthy donors. Study-level findings and limits: Productive rates of about 87% or about 30% were seen for most TCR beta V segments in an earlier analysis. Some highly shared sequence variants likely arose as a pipeline artifact. Many donors shared some public TCRs, even though most TCR sequences were rare. Three CMV-associated chains proved CMV antigen-specific in vitro.

Per the germline V gene, CDR1 is SGHTA and CDR2 is FQGTGA. CDR3 length equals 15 residues. V was clipped by 2 bases and J by 0 bases, with 7 bases between them. The clonotype was recovered from a woman aged 18 to 35 in good health and CMV-seronegative. Sequencing was done on a sample of PBMCs. The chain carries TRBV7-3 and TRBJ2-2; no clear D gene. The CDR3 region has the DNA TGTGCCAGCAGCTTATTCAACACGAACACCGGGGAGCTGTTTTTT. Translating gives CASSLFNTNTGELFF.